The 3 T cell receptor beta chains below all came from one sample that was sequenced in a study of beta chain features in type 1 diabetes. Broader study findings: A moderate, significant TCRB CDR3 shortening appeared in type 1 diabetes across four CD4+ subsets.

No antigens are known for them. Expressed TCRB transcripts were sequenced, since all the RNA that had been isolated was reverse transcribed. Sequenced by immunoSEQ multiplex PCR; TCRdb stores in-frame clones only, minus some. The data hold tens of thousands of clones, with approximately 61% observed a single time. Sequencing input: Tregs from blood. These receptors were collected from a man younger than 45 with type 1 diabetes. Some clones in this sample may be carry-over from other donors' samples.

This clone was observed a few times. The chain joins TRBV7-9 to TRBJ1-2, with D perhaps TRBD1 (5 bases). The CDR3 has 12 amino acids. V lost 5 bases to trimming and J lost 5 bases, with 9 bases between them. CDR1 SEHNR and CDR2 FQNEAQ come from the germline V gene (reference sequence). The CDR3 sequence is CASSLEGYGYTF. The DNA for the CDR3 is TGTGCCAGCAGCCTAGAGGGGTATGGCTACACCTTC. The full variable domain, with the rest looked up from reference TRBV7-9 and TRBJ1-2, is DTGVSQNPRHKITKRGQNVTFRCDPISEHNRLYWYRQTLGQGPEFLTYFQNEAQLEKSRLLSDRFSAERPKGSFSTLEIQRTEQGDSAMYLCASSLEGYGYTFGSGTRLTVV.

V gene TRBV5-6 combines with J gene TRBJ2-1; possibly TRBD2 for D (6 bases). Per germline, CDR1 SGHDT and CDR2 YYEEEE. There are 13 residues in the CDR3. V lost 3 bases, J lost 5 bases, and 9 bases lay in between. The CDR3 DNA reads TGTGCCAGCAGCTCGGGACTGGACAATGAGCAGTTCTTC. Translation gives CASSSGLDNEQFF.

This clone was observed a single time. The CDR3 nucleotides read TGTGCCAGCAGCTGGGGGACAGTGACCGGGGAGCTGTTTTTT. Its translation: CASSWGTVTGELFF. The rearrangement uses TRBV7-2 and TRBJ2-2; TRBD1 agrees at 7 bases. The length of the CDR3 is 14 residues. CDR1 is SGHTA and CDR2 is FQGNSA in the germline V gene. J gave up 5 bases and V 4 bases, and 4 bases lay outside the gene matches.